What follows is one T cell receptor (beta chain) and its context. The source of the sample is a study of cytomegalovirus exposure and HLA in healthy donors. Trimming cost V 7 bases and J 0 bases, with 12 bases left between them. The germline CDR1 and CDR2 sequences are MNHEY and SVGAGI. CDR3 length: 14 amino acids. Primers included in the PCR were 60 Vbeta and 13 Jbeta primers. Clones were sequenced by immunoSEQ multiplex PCR, and TCRdb holds only the in-frame ones, with some missing. The sample holds under 200,000 clones, 82% seen once. The gene calls are TRBV6-5 and TRBJ1-1; D perhaps matches TRBD1 (5 bases). Specimen: PBMCs. The sequence was obtained from a male donor in good health and CMV-seronegative. The CDR3 DNA reads as TGTGCCAGCATTCGGGGGATAATGAACACTGAAGCTTTCTTT. The encoded protein is CASIRGIMNTEAFF.